Each of the 10 T cell receptor beta chains below was sequenced from the same sample in a study of cytomegalovirus exposure and HLA in healthy donors. Produced via immunoSEQ multiplex PCR; TCRdb's table is partial and in-frame only. This table holds around 200,000 clones, 80% to 90% found once. The sample consisted of PBMCs. These receptors came from a woman in her twenties or thirties in good health and CMV-seronegative.

This clone showed up just a few times. The chain joins TRBV7-7 to TRBJ1-2; D gene uncertain. Germline CDR1 and CDR2: SSHAT and FNYEAQ (reference sequence). The V and J ends lost 2 bases and 4 bases respectively, with 8 bases between them. This CDR3 has 13 amino acids. CDR3 region: CASSLKGGYGYTF. The CDR3 DNA follows: TGTGCCAGCAGCTTAAAAGGAGGCTATGGCTACACCTTC.

The chain carries TRBV6-5 and TRBJ2-7; 10 positions match TRBD2. V shed 5 bases, J shed 3 bases, and the junction held 4 bases outside the gene matches. Per germline, CDR1 MNHEY and CDR2 SVGAGI. The CDR3 is 14 residues long. This CDR3 is CASSLAGEIYEQYF. Written as DNA, the CDR3 is TGTGCCAGCAGTCTAGCGGGAGAAATCTACGAGCAGTACTTC.

This chain connects TRBV30 to TRBJ2-3; TRBD2 agrees at 12 bases. The CDR3 spans 19 residues. Germline CDR1 is GTSNPN and CDR2 is SVGIG (reference sequence). V was clipped by 5 bases and J by 4 bases; unmatched bases: 19. In DNA form, the CDR3 reads TGTGCCTGGCTTACTAGCGGGAGGCCCCTACAGGGGAGACCAGATACGCAGTATTTT. Translation gives CAWLTSGRPLQGRPDTQYF.

The genes are TRBV29-1 and TRBJ1-2; a possible D gene is TRBD1 (6 bases). Trimming pared 3 bases from V and 7 bases from J, leaving 18 bases between. The germline V gene encodes CDR1 SQVTM and CDR2 ANQGSEA. This CDR3 is 14 amino acids long. The CDR3 sequence: CSVDLGWQGPGYTF. In DNA, the CDR3 is TGCAGCGTTGATTTAGGGTGGCAGGGGCCTGGCTACACCTTC.

In its sample, this clone was seen a few times. The chain has TRBV19 and TRBJ2-7, with TRBD2 matching 11 bases. This CDR3 spans 14 amino acids. Looked up from germline, CDR1 is LNHDA and CDR2 is SQIVND (reference sequence). Trimming cost V 4 bases and J 2 bases; bases outside gene matches: 1. Here the CDR3 DNA reads TGTGCCAGTAGTAGTAGCGGGAGGGCCTACGAGCAGTACTTC. As protein: CASSSSGRAYEQYF.

The CDR3 reads CASSPGWDRGMNTEAFF. The CDR3, as DNA: TGTGCCAGCAGCCCAGGGTGGGACAGGGGAATGAACACTGAAGCTTTCTTT. The chain combines TRBV11-2 with TRBJ1-1; the match to TRBD1 covers 10 bases. Germline CDR1 and CDR2: SGHAT and FQNNGV. The V segment lost 5 bases and the J segment 0 bases; nucleotides outside the gene matches: 9. CDR3 length: 17 amino acids.

The rearrangement links TRBV2 to TRBJ2-5, with D tentatively TRBD2 (6 bases). This CDR3 comprises 16 residues. Germline assignment: CDR1 SNHLY and CDR2 FYNNEI. V was clipped by 1 base and J by 1 base, with 13 bases between them. The CDR3 region has the DNA TGTGCCAGCAGTGAAGGGATGGAGGGCTCCCAAGAGACCCAGTACTTC. Amino acid sequence: CASSEGMEGSQETQYF.

The genes are TRBV6-1 and TRBJ1-2, with 8 bases aligning to TRBD1. The V gene end was trimmed by 6 bases and the J gene end by 4 bases; junction bases not matched to a gene: 4. CDR1 and CDR2 (germline): MNHNS, SASEGT. The CDR3 extends over 13 amino acids. Here the CDR3 reads CASSMDRAYGYTF. For the CDR3, the DNA is TGTGCCAGCAGCATGGACAGGGCCTATGGCTACACCTTC.

The V call is TRBV18, the J call TRBJ1-5; D is possibly TRBD1 (6 bases). Trimming took off 5 bases at V and 5 bases at J, with 22 bases between the two ends. Germline CDR1 KGHSH, CDR2 LQKENI. CDR3 length: 17 amino acids. The CDR3 protein is CASSNTDSILSHQPQHF. CDR3 nucleotide sequence: TGTGCCAGCTCAAACACGGACAGCATATTATCGCATCAGCCCCAGCATTTT.

V gene TRBV5-1 combines with J gene TRBJ1-5, with TRBD1 as a possible D gene (6 bases). Germline-derived CDR1 and CDR2 are SGHRS and YFSETQ. This CDR3 spans 15 amino acids. The germline V and J ends were trimmed by 6 bases and 3 bases, with 16 bases remaining between them. DNA for the CDR3: TGCGCCAGCACCCCCGATGGGGGCACCAATCAGCCCCAGCATTTT. This codes for CASTPDGGTNQPQHF.